A single sample is the source of the 2 T cell receptor beta chains below, sequenced in a study of blood T cell repertoires in COVID-19. The protocol was immunoSEQ multiplex PCR, while the TCRdb copy is restricted to in-frame clones and leaves out a portion. Seen here are about 190,000 clones, around four fifths observed once, and the top ten hold approximately 15%. Sequenced material: PBMCs or T cells enriched from blood (not recorded which). The receptors here all came from a woman aged 45-65 years who had recovered from COVID-19.

The V call is TRBV6-5, the J call TRBJ1-6, with D uncertain. CDR1 and CDR2 (germline): MNHEY, SVGAGI. The CDR3 is made up of 16 amino acids. V was trimmed by 0 bases and J by 10 bases, leaving 16 bases between them. The CDR3 is CASSYSSSPITSPLHF. The CDR3 DNA sequence: TGTGCCAGCAGTTACTCGTCTTCTCCAATAACATCACCCCTCCACTTT.

V usage is TRBV27 and J usage is TRBJ2-3; 11 bases are shared with TRBD2. CDR3 length: 15 residues. V lost 6 bases, J lost 1 base, and 3 bases stayed unmatched. Germline V gene lookup returns CDR1 MNHEY and CDR2 SMNVEV (reference sequence). CDR3 sequence reads: CASRVGLAGTDTQYF. Written as DNA, the CDR3 is TGTGCCAGCAGGGTGGGACTAGCGGGCACAGATACGCAGTATTTT.